The T cell receptor (beta chain) under discussion was sequenced for a study of beta chain features in type 1 diabetes. Whole-study results and caveats: The question left open here concerned HLA type influencing TCRB rearrangement. High TCR expression in some cells could lead to their over-representation in cDNA sequencing. A moderate, significant TCRB CDR3 shortening appeared in type 1 diabetes across four CD4+ subsets.

The J segment lost 10 bases and the V segment lost 3 bases, leaving 6 bases of the junction unmatched. The germline V gene has CDR1 SGHTA and CDR2 FQGTGA. This CDR3 contains 15 residues. In the case of this clone: As yet, its antigen is unknown.

Sorting with CD45RO/CCR7/CD25/CD127/CD95/CD27 yielded naive, central memory, regulatory and stem-like memory CD4+ cells. Expressed TCRB transcripts were sequenced because the isolated RNA had all been reverse transcribed beforehand. Data came from immunoSEQ multiplex PCR; TCRdb stores just in-frame clones and leaves some out. The sample lists under 400,000 clones, about 18% seen once, with roughly 0.045% in the top ten. The source is a young woman in good health. The chain carries TRBV7-3 and TRBJ2-1; TRBD2 aligns across 13 bases. The sequencing sample was made of naive CD4+ T cells from blood. Here the CDR3 DNA reads TGTGCCAGCAGCTTGGGACTAGCGGGGCTGGGAGAGCAGTTCTTC. Amino acid sequence: CASSLGLAGLGEQFF.